This T cell receptor (beta chain) was identified during a study of beta chain features in type 1 diabetes. Study-level results: cDNA sequencing could over-represent cells with high TCR expression.

All of the isolated RNA was reverse transcribed, so expressed TCRB transcripts were sequenced. Assay used: immunoSEQ multiplex PCR; TCRdb lists only in-frame clones, some missing. The table records about 330,000 clones, approximately 11% of them present only once. This clone was counted between two and nine times. The antigen remains undetermined. The V gene end was trimmed by 3 bases and the J gene end by 4 bases; junction bases not matched to a gene: 13. CDR1 is LGHNA and CDR2 is YSLEER in the germline V gene. The CDR3 loop spans 18 amino acids. The rearrangement joins TRBV4-3 to TRBJ1-2; 11 bases align to TRBD1. The source material was naive CD4+ T cells from blood. The receptor was derived from a woman aged 30 to 39 in good health. The CDR3 DNA sequence: TGCGCCAGCAGCCAGGTTCCGGGACAGGGGGAAGGGCTCTATGGCTACACCTTC. Translating it yields CASSQVPGQGEGLYGYTF.